This entry describes one TCR beta chain. Its antigen is currently unknown. TCRdb's copy holds only in-frame clones and misses some; the assay was immunoSEQ multiplex PCR. The repertoire holds about 180,000 clones, with 88% as singletons. The sample originates from a study of T cell responses to AZD1222 COVID-19 vaccine. Overall study results and limits: Scientists sampled the repertoires only once the peak T cell response had passed. The number of AZD1222 recipients seropositive at baseline was only five to seven.

With 2 bases clipped from V and 7 bases from J, the junction kept 10 bases outside the gene matches. The V gene's germline CDR1 is SGHTA and CDR2 FQGTGA. The CDR3 is 15 amino acids. Sample: peripheral blood, taken 28 days after the second AZD1222 dose. This TCR derives from an adult who received the AZD1222 COVID-19 vaccine. The rearrangement links TRBV7-3 to TRBJ2-7, with TRBD2 identical over 8 bases. DNA of the CDR3: TGTGCCAGCAGCTTAGCGGGAGGACAGCTTGAGGAGCAGTACTTC. Protein: CASSLAGGQLEEQYF.